This TCR beta chain comes out of a study of T cells in Graves' hyperthyroidism and ophthalmopathy. This clonotype was found many times. At one end, the junction sequence differs from germline, possibly due to a read error. Used for diagnoses were clinical symptoms, serum thyroxine and TRAb, thyroid ultrasound and orbital computed tomography. The V gene's germline CDR1 is MNHNY and CDR2 SVGAGI (reference sequence). CDR3 length equals 11 residues. Authors of the study amplified TCR beta CDR3 regions from RNA transcripts. The study used the HTBI primer set for a first-round RT-PCR of the TCR CDR3. TCRdb independently ran MiXCR on the multiplex PCR reads; one entry per CDR3 protein. The data contain fewer than 750,000 distinct CDR3 sequences, approximately 44% of them singletons.

This clonotype was sampled from a woman between 18 and 29 years old with Graves' hyperthyroidism. V and J are TRBV6-6 and TRBJ2-7; no definite D call. Sequencing was done on a sample of peripheral blood or thyroid tissue (not recorded which). CDR3: CPRPGRYEQYF. The CDR3, as DNA: TGTCCCAGGCCCGGCAGATACGAGCAGTACTTC.